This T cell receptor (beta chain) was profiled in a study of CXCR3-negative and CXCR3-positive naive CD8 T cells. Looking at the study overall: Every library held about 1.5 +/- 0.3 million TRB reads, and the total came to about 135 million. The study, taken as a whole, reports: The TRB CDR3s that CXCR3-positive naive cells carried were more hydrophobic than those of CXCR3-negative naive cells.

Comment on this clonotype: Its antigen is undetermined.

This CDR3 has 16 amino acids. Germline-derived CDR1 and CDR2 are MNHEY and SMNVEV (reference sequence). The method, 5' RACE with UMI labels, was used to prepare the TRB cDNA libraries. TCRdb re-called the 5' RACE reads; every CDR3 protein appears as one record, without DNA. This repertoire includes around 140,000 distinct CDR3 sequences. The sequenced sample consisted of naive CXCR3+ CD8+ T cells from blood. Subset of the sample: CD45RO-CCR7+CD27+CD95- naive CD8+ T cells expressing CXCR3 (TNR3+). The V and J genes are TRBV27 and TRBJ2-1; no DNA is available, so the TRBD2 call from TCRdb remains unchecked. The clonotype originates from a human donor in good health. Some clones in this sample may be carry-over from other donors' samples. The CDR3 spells CAGSSYLAGEVNEQFF.